This is a list of T cell receptor beta chains from one sample in a study of identical twins. MiXCR, applied by TCRdb to the 5' RACE reads, yields one record per CDR3 protein. The repertoire consists of 450,000 or so distinct CDR3 sequences, with 13% to 15% occurring once and the leading ten covering approximately 0.9%. The data also belong to a second study, concerning yellow fever vaccine responses in identical twins.

Sequenced: CD4+ T cells sorted from blood. These receptors originate from a woman aged 18 to 35 in good health. The CDR3 runs from the conserved cysteine through the conserved F or W. The D gene is left open where the match is weak. Clone size, where shown, is once, few, many, or a class for clones that have expanded.

TRBV20-1	TRBJ2-7	few	TRBD2	CSARDLGRRLAARAPYEQYF	TGCAGTGCTAGAGATCTGGGACGAAGACTAGCGGCACGGGCCCCATACGAGCAGTACTTC
TRBV12-3/TRBV12-4	TRBJ2-1	many	TRBD1	CASRYPGDRASHEQFF	TGTGCCAGCAGGTACCCGGGGGACAGGGCTTCCCATGAGCAGTTCTTC
TRBV2	TRBJ2-3	NA	TRBD2	CASSETSGTPDTQYF	TGTGCCAGCAGTGAAACTAGCGGGACCCCAGATACGCAGTATTTT
TRBV11-2	TRBJ1-2	NA	TRBD1	CASSLTSGGQGAANYGYTF	TGTGCCAGCAGCTTAACATCCGGGGGGCAGGGGGCCGCTAACTATGGCTACACCTTC
TRBV11-2	TRBJ2-2	many	TRBD2	CASSRRLAGASDTGELFF	TGTGCCAGCAGCCGACGCCTAGCGGGGGCTTCGGACACCGGGGAGCTGTTTTTT
TRBV4-2	TRBJ2-1	many	TRBD2	CASSQFLSGGTYNEQFF	TGTGCCAGCAGCCAATTTCTTAGCGGGGGCACCTACAATGAGCAGTTCTTC
TRBV12-3/TRBV12-4	TRBJ1-3	few	NA	CASSLHHSGNTIYF	TGTGCCAGCAGTTTACACCACTCTGGAAACACCATATATTTT
TRBV2	TRBJ2-2	NA	NA	CASSVKKVYTGELFF	TGTGCCAGCAGTGTAAAGAAGGTCTACACCGGGGAGCTGTTTTTT
TRBV28	TRBJ2-7	few	NA	CASSLEGYLHEQYF	TGTGCCAGCAGTTTAGAGGGGTACCTTCACGAGCAGTACTTC
TRBV27	TRBJ2-7	few	NA	CANTTGEHFLLEQYF	TGTGCCAACACCACGGGAGAACATTTCCTCCTCGAGCAGTACTTC
TRBV7-2	TRBJ2-7	NA	NA	CASSFFRGPYEQYF	TGTGCCAGCAGCTTCTTCCGGGGTCCCTACGAGCAGTACTTC
TRBV20-1	TRBJ2-1	NA	TRBD2	CSARDRLAGGSGEQFF	TGCAGTGCTAGAGATAGGCTAGCGGGGGGTTCGGGTGAGCAGTTCTTC
TRBV5-1	TRBJ2-5	NA	TRBD2	CASSTSGGGTQYF	TGCGCCAGCAGTACAAGCGGGGGGGGGACCCAGTACTTC
TRBV6-2/TRBV6-3	TRBJ2-1	many	NA	CASSYSDASGVNEQFF	TGTGCCAGCAGTTATTCCGATGCTAGTGGGGTCAATGAGCAGTTCTTC
TRBV5-1	TRBJ2-7	NA	TRBD2	CASSSTASGVYEQYF	TGCGCCAGCAGCTCGACCGCTAGCGGAGTCTACGAGCAGTACTTC
TRBV6-2/TRBV6-3	TRBJ2-3	few	NA	CATLLWSGTDTQYF	TGTGCCACTCTCCTGTGGAGCGGCACAGATACGCAGTATTTT
TRBV5-4	TRBJ2-4	few	NA	CASSAGQNPLAKNIQYF	TGTGCCAGCAGCGCCGGACAAAACCCCCTAGCCAAAAACATTCAGTACTTC
TRBV28	TRBJ1-2	NA	NA	CASRRGAHGYTF	TGTGCCAGCAGGAGAGGGGCCCATGGCTACACCTTC
TRBV9	TRBJ2-5	NA	NA	CASGSGNFETQYF	TGTGCCAGCGGCTCAGGGAATTTTGAGACCCAGTACTTC
TRBV5-1	TRBJ1-6	few	TRBD1	CASSLGQGRSLHF	TGCGCCAGCAGCTTGGGACAGGGGAGGTCCCTCCACTTT
TRBV29-1	TRBJ1-2	few	NA	CSVGWGLGGYTF	TGCAGCGTTGGGTGGGGGCTCGGTGGCTACACCTTC
TRBV3-1	TRBJ1-1	few	NA	CASSQVGLTDTEAFF	TGTGCCAGCAGCCAAGTTGGATTAACGGACACTGAAGCTTTCTTT
TRBV25-1	TRBJ1-2	NA	TRBD1	CASSEYRTGAANYGYTF	TGTGCCAGCAGTGAATATAGGACAGGGGCAGCTAACTATGGCTACACCTTC
TRBV5-1	TRBJ2-1	NA	NA	CASSLSFGLSSYNEQFF	TGCGCCAGCAGCTTGAGTTTTGGGCTCAGCTCCTACAATGAGCAGTTCTTC
TRBV12-3/TRBV12-4	TRBJ1-5	NA	NA	CASSSGVGSNQPQHF	TGTGCCAGCAGTTCAGGGGTGGGTAGCAATCAGCCCCAGCATTTT
TRBV7-3	TRBJ2-1	NA	NA	CASSSGPNEQFF	TGTGCCAGCAGCTCCGGACCCAATGAGCAGTTCTTC
TRBV12-3/TRBV12-4	TRBJ1-1	many	NA	CATIKLTEAFF	TGTGCCACCATAAAACTCACTGAAGCTTTCTTT
TRBV7-9	TRBJ2-1	few	TRBD2	CASSLSGSSPNEQFF	TGTGCCAGCAGCCTTAGCGGGAGTTCCCCCAATGAGCAGTTCTTC
TRBV29-1	TRBJ2-2	many	NA	CSVGSGPGELFF	TGCAGCGTCGGTAGCGGACCCGGGGAGCTGTTTTTT
TRBV6-2/TRBV6-3	TRBJ1-2	NA	TRBD1	CASSRGQGLGTF	TGTGCCAGCAGTCGCGGACAGGGTCTCGGCACCTTC
TRBV5-5	TRBJ1-2	many	NA	CASSLDTASLRYTF	TGTGCCAGCAGCTTGGATACAGCCTCACTACGGTACACCTTC
TRBV6-2/TRBV6-3	TRBJ2-1	NA	NA	CASSYSRRDEQFF	TGTGCCAGCAGTTACTCGAGGAGGGATGAGCAGTTCTTC
TRBV7-6	TRBJ1-6	few	TRBD1	CASSRGTGANSPLHF	TGTGCCAGCAGCCGCGGGACAGGCGCTAATTCACCCCTCCACTTT
TRBV20-1	TRBJ2-7	NA	TRBD1	CSALDRGRREQYF	TGCAGTGCCCTCGACAGGGGTCGTAGGGAGCAGTACTTC
TRBV5-1	TRBJ1-1	few	NA	CASSLGQPGVTEAFF	TGCGCCAGCAGCTTGGGTCAGCCAGGGGTCACTGAAGCTTTCTTT
TRBV7-9	TRBJ2-7	NA	NA	CAIAAGYEQYF	TGTGCCATCGCGGCGGGATATGAGCAGTACTTC
TRBV20-1	TRBJ2-1	few	NA	CSARGWEDYNEQFF	TGCAGTGCTAGAGGGTGGGAGGACTACAATGAGCAGTTCTTC
TRBV5-1	TRBJ1-4	NA	NA	CASSRATGRNEKLFF	TGCGCCAGCAGCAGAGCTACCGGGCGGAATGAAAAACTGTTTTTT
TRBV6-1	TRBJ2-5	NA	TRBD1	CASSPGGTGKETQYF	TGTGCCAGCAGTCCTGGGGGGACAGGGAAAGAGACCCAGTACTTC
TRBV12-5	TRBJ2-5	NA	NA	CASGPGKGETQYF	TGTGCTAGTGGTCCCGGGAAGGGGGAGACCCAGTACTTC
TRBV3-1	TRBJ2-1	NA	TRBD2	CASSQLGPTREGEQFF	TGTGCCAGCAGCCAACTAGGGCCAACCCGGGAGGGTGAGCAGTTCTTC
TRBV19	TRBJ2-7	few	TRBD2	CASSTGTSIHEQYF	TGTGCCAGTAGTACCGGGACTAGTATCCACGAGCAGTACTTC
TRBV20-1	TRBJ2-2	NA	TRBD2	CCARGTTSGRIIGELFF	TGCTGTGCTAGGGGGACGACTAGCGGGAGAATTATTGGGGAGCTGTTTTTT
TRBV5-1	TRBJ2-7	NA	TRBD2	CASSTGLAEKISYEQCF	TGCGCCAGCAGCACGGGACTAGCGGAGAAAATCTCCTACGAGCAGTGCTTC
TRBV4-3	TRBJ2-4	many	NA	CASSHRTVVQYF	TGCGCCAGCAGCCACCGGACTGTCGTTCAGTACTTC
TRBV7-6	TRBJ2-2	few	NA	CASSPYGGMDTGELFF	TGTGCCAGCAGCCCTTACGGGGGAATGGACACCGGGGAGCTGTTTTTT
TRBV20-1	TRBJ1-4	few	TRBD1	CSARSSGGGEKLFF	TGCAGTGCTAGATCGTCAGGGGGAGGGGAAAAACTGTTTTTT
TRBV7-3	TRBJ1-2	few	NA	CASSLTGREIGYTF	TGTGCCAGCAGCTTAACGGGCAGGGAGATTGGCTACACCTTC
TRBV3-1	TRBJ2-1	few	NA	CASSARAEQFF	TGTGCCAGCAGCGCCCGGGCCGAGCAGTTCTTC
TRBV6-2/TRBV6-3	TRBJ2-6	NA	NA	CASHYRGANVLTF	TGTGCCAGCCACTATCGGGGGGCCAACGTCCTGACTTTC
TRBV20-1	TRBJ1-5	few	NA	CSARDYRDSNQPQHF	TGCAGTGCTAGAGATTATCGGGATAGCAATCAGCCCCAGCATTTT
TRBV5-6	TRBJ1-6	few	NA	CASSITGPVGSPLHF	TGTGCCAGCAGCATAACCGGACCTGTGGGTTCACCCCTCCACTTT
TRBV12-3/TRBV12-4	TRBJ1-1	NA	NA	CASSLDAGTEAFF	TGTGCCAGCAGCTTAGATGCGGGCACTGAAGCTTTCTTT
TRBV15	TRBJ1-2	few	TRBD1	CATSRPGGNGYTF	TGTGCCACCAGCAGGCCAGGGGGGAATGGCTACACCTTC